This T cell receptor beta chain was retrieved from a study of cytomegalovirus exposure and HLA in healthy donors. Findings of the study overall: According to the study, roughly 160 TCR beta chains were cytomegalovirus-associated.

V lost 9 bases and J 0 bases, leaving 16 bases between the germline ends. This CDR3 is built from 15 residues. Germline lookup yields CDR1 SGHRS and CDR2 YFSETQ. With regard to this clone: Antigen unknown.

PCR employed 60 Vbeta and 13 Jbeta primers. Here immunoSEQ multiplex PCR was the method, and the copy in TCRdb shows in-frame clones only, minus some. The sample gives more than 100,000 clones, 76% of which show up once; approximately 1.8% is in the top ten. The receptor was derived from a female donor in good health and CMV-seropositive. V usage is TRBV5-1 and J usage is TRBJ2-1, with D possibly matching TRBD2 (6 bases). Sequencing input: PBMCs. The CDR3: CATGRDLSSYNEQFF. The CDR3 region has the DNA TGCGCCACCGGGCGGGACCTTAGCTCCTACAATGAGCAGTTCTTC.